This T cell receptor (beta chain) was documented in a study of blood T cell repertoires in COVID-19. Original methodology: How many nucleated cells were present was estimated from reference gene primer amplification. Generated by immunoSEQ multiplex PCR, the TCRdb table keeps only in-frame clones and is missing some. V, J and clone size were drawn from that table, and D and trimming were deduced from the DNA. The data hold some 380,000 clones, with about 90% observed a single time. Participant ages covered roughly 18 to 89 years across approximately 25 US areas. Either two negative PCRs, clearance, or symptom resolution qualified Cohort 3 donors as recovered. This clone was picked up a small number of times. The germline V gene has CDR1 MGHRA and CDR2 YSYEKL. V trimming: 4 bases; J trimming: 6 bases; junction bases outside the gene matches: 4. The CDR3 totals 14 residues.

This receptor was taken from a young man who had recovered from COVID-19. V gene TRBV4-1 combines with J gene TRBJ2-7, with 12 positions matching TRBD1. The sequencing sample was made of PBMCs or T cells enriched from blood (not recorded which). The CDR3 protein is CASSPRDRGLEQYF. The CDR3 DNA reads as TGCGCCAGCAGCCCCCGGGACAGGGGGCTCGAGCAGTACTTC.